This T cell receptor (beta chain) appears in the sequencing data of a study of early T cells in non-severe SARS-CoV-2 infection. Study-wide findings and caveats: VDJdb matching, biased toward anti-spike CD8 responses, missed private and CD4 specificities.

This clonotype was observed a few times. The antigen is unknown. CDR1 and CDR2 (germline): SGHRS, YFSETQ. V gave up 1 base and J gave up 0 bases; unmatched junction bases: 1. The CDR3 consists of 15 residues. TCRdb passed the 5' RACE reads through MiXCR, listing each CDR3 protein once. Seen here are about 80,000 distinct CDR3 sequences, about 16% observed once, and the top ten hold roughly 3%. The specimen sequenced was whole blood. This clonotype was sampled from an adult who was a healthcare worker with PCR-confirmed SARS-CoV-2 infection or an uninfected control (not recorded which). This chain uses TRBV5-1 with TRBJ2-1, with TRBD2 matching over 7 bases. Written as DNA, the CDR3 is TGCGCCAGCAGCTTGACTAGCGCCTCCTACAATGAGCAGTTCTTC. Amino acid sequence: CASSLTSASYNEQFF. Combining the CDR3 with reference TRBV5-1 and TRBJ2-1 gives the whole variable domain KAGVTQTPRYLIKTRGQQVTLSCSPISGHRSVSWYQQTPGQGLQFLFEYFSETQRNKGNFPGRFSGRQFSNSRSEMNVSTLELGDSALYLCASSLTSASYNEQFFGPGTRLTVL.